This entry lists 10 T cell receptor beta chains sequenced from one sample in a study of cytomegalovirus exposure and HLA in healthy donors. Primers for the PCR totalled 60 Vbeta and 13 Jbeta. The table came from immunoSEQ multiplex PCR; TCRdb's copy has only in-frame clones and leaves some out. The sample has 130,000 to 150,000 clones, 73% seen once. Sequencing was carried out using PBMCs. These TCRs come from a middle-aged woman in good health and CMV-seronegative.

In DNA, the CDR3 is TGCAGTGCTTCCGACAGGAATGGCTACACCTTC. Residues: CSASDRNGYTF. This rearrangement joins TRBV20-1 to TRBJ1-2, with D possibly TRBD1 on 6 matching bases. The CDR3 runs 11 residues. Germline V lookup: CDR1 DFQATT, CDR2 SNEGSKA (reference sequence). The germline V and J ends were trimmed by 5 bases and 6 bases, with 10 bases remaining between them.

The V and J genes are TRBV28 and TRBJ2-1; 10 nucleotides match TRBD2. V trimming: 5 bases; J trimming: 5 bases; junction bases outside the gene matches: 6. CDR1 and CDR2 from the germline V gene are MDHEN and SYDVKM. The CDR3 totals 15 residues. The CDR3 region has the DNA TGTGCCAGCAGTCCTAGGACTAGCGGAAACAATGAGCAGTTCTTC. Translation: CASSPRTSGNNEQFF.

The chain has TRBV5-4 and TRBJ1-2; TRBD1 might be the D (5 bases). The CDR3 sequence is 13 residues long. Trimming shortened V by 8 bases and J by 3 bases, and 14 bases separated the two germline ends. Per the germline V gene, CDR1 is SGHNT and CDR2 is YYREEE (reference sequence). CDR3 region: CASNIQAYYGYTF. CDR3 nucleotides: TGTGCCAGTAATATACAGGCATACTATGGCTACACCTTC.

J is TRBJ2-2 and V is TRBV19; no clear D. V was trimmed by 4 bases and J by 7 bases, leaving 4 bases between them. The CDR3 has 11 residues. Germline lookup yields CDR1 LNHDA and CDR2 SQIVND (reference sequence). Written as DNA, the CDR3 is TGTGCCAGTAGTAGTATCGGGGAGCTGTTTTTT. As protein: CASSSIGELFF. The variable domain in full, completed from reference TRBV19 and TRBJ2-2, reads DGGITQSPKYLFRKEGQNVTLSCEQNLNHDAMYWYRQDPGQGLRLIYYSQIVNDFQKGDIAEGYSVSREKKESFPLTVTSAQKNPTAFYLCASSSIGELFFGEGSRLTVL.

The CDR3 region is CASIAGGSNTGELFF. The CDR3, as DNA: TGTGCCAGCATAGCGGGGGGGTCGAACACCGGGGAGCTGTTTTTT. This chain links TRBV6-6 with TRBJ2-2; TRBD2 agrees at 11 bases. Trimming took 7 bases from V and 0 from J; bases not matched to a gene: 1. CDR1 is MNHNY and CDR2 is SVGAGI in the germline V gene (reference sequence). CDR3 length: 15 amino acids.

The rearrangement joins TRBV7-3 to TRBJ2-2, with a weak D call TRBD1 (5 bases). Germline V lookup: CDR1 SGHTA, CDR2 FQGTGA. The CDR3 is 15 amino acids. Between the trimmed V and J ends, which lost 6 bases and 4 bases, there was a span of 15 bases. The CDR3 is CASSLNQGGTGELFF. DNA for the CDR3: TGTGCCAGCAGTCTTAACCAGGGTGGCACCGGGGAGCTGTTTTTT. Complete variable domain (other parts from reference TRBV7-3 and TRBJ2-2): GAGVSQTPSNKVTEKGKYVELRCDPISGHTALYWYRQSLGQGPEFLIYFQGTGAADDSGLPNDRFFAVRPEGSVSTLKIQRTERGDSAVYLCASSLNQGGTGELFFGEGSRLTVL.

This CDR3 reads CASSSGQGGYQPQHF. DNA for the CDR3: TGTGCCAGCAGTTCTGGACAGGGAGGGTATCAGCCCCAGCATTTT. V usage is TRBV28 and J usage is TRBJ1-5, with 8 bases fitting TRBD1. Germline lookup yields CDR1 MDHEN and CDR2 SYDVKM. This CDR3 comprises 15 residues. V trimming: 4 bases; J trimming: 5 bases; junction bases outside the gene matches: 7.

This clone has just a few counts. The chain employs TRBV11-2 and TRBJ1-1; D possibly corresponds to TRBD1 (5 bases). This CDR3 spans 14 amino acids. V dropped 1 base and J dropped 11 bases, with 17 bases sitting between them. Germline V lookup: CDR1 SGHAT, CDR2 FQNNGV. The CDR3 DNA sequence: TGTGCCAGCAGCTTAGTTCCAGGGTTGGGTTTGGCTTTCTTT. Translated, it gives CASSLVPGLGLAFF.

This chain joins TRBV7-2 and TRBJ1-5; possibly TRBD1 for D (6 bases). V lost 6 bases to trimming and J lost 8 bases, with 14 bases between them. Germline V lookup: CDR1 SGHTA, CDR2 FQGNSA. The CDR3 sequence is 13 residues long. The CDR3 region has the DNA TGTGCCAGCAGTCGACAGGCGGGGGAGCCCCAGCATTTT. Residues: CASSRQAGEPQHF.

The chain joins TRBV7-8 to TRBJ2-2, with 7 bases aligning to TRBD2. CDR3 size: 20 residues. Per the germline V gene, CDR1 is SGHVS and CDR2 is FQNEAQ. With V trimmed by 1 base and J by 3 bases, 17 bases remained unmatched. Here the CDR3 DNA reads TGTGCCAGCAGCTTAGGGAGTAGGCTAGGGACTAACAGAGACACCGGGGAGCTGTTTTTT. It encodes CASSLGSRLGTNRDTGELFF.